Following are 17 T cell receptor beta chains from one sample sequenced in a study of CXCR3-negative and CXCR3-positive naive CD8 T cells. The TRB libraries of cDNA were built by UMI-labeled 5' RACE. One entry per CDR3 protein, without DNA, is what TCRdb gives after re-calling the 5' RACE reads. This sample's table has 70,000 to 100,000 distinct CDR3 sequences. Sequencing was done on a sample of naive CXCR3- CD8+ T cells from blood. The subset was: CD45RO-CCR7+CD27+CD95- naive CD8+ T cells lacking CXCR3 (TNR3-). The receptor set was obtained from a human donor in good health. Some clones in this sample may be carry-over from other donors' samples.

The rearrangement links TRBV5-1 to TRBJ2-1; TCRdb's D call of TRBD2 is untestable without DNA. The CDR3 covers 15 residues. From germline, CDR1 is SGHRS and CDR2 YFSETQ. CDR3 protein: CASSILAGGVDEQFF. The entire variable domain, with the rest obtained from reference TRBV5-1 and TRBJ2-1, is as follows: KAGVTQTPRYLIKTRGQQVTLSCSPISGHRSVSWYQQTPGQGLQFLFEYFSETQRNKGNFPGRFSGRQFSNSRSEMNVSTLELGDSALYLCASSILAGGVDEQFFGPGTRLTVL.

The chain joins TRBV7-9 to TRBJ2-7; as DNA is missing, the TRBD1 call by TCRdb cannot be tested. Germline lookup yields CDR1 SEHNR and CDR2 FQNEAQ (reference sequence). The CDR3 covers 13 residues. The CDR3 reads CPSSWDTSYEQYF.

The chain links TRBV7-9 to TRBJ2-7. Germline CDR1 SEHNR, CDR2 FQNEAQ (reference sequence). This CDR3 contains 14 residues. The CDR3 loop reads CASSLGPAYYEQYF.

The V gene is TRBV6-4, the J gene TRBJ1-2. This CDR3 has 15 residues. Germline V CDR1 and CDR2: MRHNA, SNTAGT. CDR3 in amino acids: CASSPAGGGVYGYTF.

The CDR3 protein is CAISEKTGGNYGYTF. V and J are TRBV10-3 and TRBJ1-2; TCRdb's D call of TRBD1 is untestable without DNA. This CDR3 spans 15 amino acids. Per the germline V gene, CDR1 is ENHRY and CDR2 is SYGVKD.

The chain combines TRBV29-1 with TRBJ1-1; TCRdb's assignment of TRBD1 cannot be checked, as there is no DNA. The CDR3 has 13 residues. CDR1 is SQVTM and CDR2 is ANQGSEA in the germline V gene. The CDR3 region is CSATPGTPTEAFF.

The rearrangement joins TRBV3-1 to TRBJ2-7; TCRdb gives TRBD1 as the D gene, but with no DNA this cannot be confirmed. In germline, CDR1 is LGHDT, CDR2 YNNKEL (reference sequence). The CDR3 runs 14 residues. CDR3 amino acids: CASSPDPHLYEQHF.

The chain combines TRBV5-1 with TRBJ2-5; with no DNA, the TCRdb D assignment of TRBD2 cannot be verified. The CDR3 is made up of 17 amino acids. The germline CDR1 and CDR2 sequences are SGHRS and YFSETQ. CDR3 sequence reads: CASFWGTSGSLQETQYF.

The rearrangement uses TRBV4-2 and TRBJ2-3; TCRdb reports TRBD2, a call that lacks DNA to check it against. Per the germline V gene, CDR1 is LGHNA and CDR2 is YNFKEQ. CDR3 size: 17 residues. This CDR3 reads CASSQDPTSGGADTQYF.

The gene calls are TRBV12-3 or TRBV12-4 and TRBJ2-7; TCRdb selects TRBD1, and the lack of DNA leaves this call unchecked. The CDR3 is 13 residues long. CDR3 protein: CASSLGRDYEQYF.

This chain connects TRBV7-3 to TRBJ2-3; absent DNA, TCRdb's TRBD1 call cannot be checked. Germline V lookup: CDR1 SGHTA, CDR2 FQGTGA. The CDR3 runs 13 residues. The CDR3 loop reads CASSFSPEDTQYF.

The CDR3 is CSVVRQNTEAFF. The chain employs TRBV29-1 and TRBJ1-1. The length of the CDR3 is 12 residues. The V gene's germline CDR1 is SQVTM and CDR2 ANQGSEA.

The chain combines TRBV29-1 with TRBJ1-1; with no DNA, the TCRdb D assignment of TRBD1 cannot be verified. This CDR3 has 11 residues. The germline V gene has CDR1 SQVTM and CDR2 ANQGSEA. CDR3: CSGGTGVRAFF.

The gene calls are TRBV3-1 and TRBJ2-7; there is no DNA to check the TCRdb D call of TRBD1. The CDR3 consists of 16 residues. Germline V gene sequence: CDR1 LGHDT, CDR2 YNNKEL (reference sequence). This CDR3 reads CASSEPGETIPYEQYF.

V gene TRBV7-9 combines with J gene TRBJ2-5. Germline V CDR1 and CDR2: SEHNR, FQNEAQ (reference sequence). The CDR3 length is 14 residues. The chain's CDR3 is CASSLTGPLETQYF.

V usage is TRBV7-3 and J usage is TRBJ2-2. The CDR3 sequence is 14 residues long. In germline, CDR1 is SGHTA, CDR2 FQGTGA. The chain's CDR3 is CASSSTYSAGELFF.

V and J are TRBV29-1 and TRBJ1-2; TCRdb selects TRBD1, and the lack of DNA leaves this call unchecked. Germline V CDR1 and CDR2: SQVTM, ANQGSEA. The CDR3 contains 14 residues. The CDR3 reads CSVQDRRDLYGYTF.